The next 19 T cell receptor beta chains were all read from a single sample in a study of preoperative IRX-2 immunotherapy in early breast cancer. Method: immunoSEQ multiplex PCR; TCRdb's copy keeps in-frame clones and lacks some. The table has about 27,000 clones, approximately 84% seen once; the top ten hold 2% to 2.5%. As for treatment: preoperative locoregional IRX-2 cytokine immunotherapy. The sequencing here drew on lymph node tissue, taken before IRX-2 immunotherapy. These receptor sequences come from a human donor with breast cancer.

This clone came up once. This chain uses TRBV6-4 with TRBJ2-7; the match to TRBD1 covers 11 bases. CDR1 and CDR2 (germline): MRHNA, SNTAGT. Unmatched junction bases numbered 12, after V lost 5 bases and J lost 3 bases. The CDR3 extends over 17 amino acids. In DNA form, the CDR3 reads TGTGCCAGCAGTCTACGTTTAGTGGGACAGGGGGACTACGAGCAGTACTTC. It codes for CASSLRLVGQGDYEQYF.

This rearrangement joins TRBV5-1 to TRBJ1-1; possibly TRBD1 for D (5 bases). Trimming cost V 7 bases and J 0 bases, with 16 bases left between them. There are 15 residues in the CDR3. CDR1 is SGHRS and CDR2 is YFSETQ in the germline V gene. Here the CDR3 DNA reads TGCGCCAGCTCCTATGGGGGGAGTATGAACACTGAAGCTTTCTTT. Protein sequence: CASSYGGSMNTEAFF.

The chain is built from TRBV19 and TRBJ2-2; 8 bases are a match to TRBD1. Germline loops: CDR1 LNHDA, CDR2 SQIVND (reference sequence). The CDR3 loop spans 13 amino acids. Germline trimming cut 4 bases from V and 6 bases from J; bases unmatched to any gene: 1. The CDR3: CASSTQGAGELFF. Here the CDR3 DNA reads TGTGCCAGTAGTACACAGGGGGCCGGGGAGCTGTTTTTT.

V is TRBV6-8 and J is TRBJ1-1; tentatively, D is TRBD1 (5 bases). The CDR3 is 18 residues long. Trimming removed 2 bases from V and 5 bases from J, with 24 bases in between. The germline gives CDR1 MNHGY, CDR2 SAAAGT. CDR3 protein: CASSYRFGVDIRTTEAFF. Written as DNA, the CDR3 is TGTGCCAGCAGTTACAGGTTTGGGGTGGACATCCGAACAACTGAAGCTTTCTTT.

The CDR3 DNA is TGTGCCAGCTCACCTATGGACAGGGCCCACGAGCAGTACTTC. Translated: CASSPMDRAHEQYF. V usage is TRBV18 and J usage is TRBJ2-7; 8 bases fit TRBD1. Per the germline V gene, CDR1 is KGHSH and CDR2 is LQKENI. The CDR3 loop spans 14 amino acids. The trim removed 3 bases at V and 5 bases at J, leaving 6 bases unmatched.

The chain combines TRBV30 with TRBJ2-2; TRBD1 is a possible D gene (6 bases). Trimming took 6 bases from V and 4 from J, leaving 12 bases between them. Germline V gene data show CDR1 as GTSNPN and CDR2 as SVGIG (reference sequence). The CDR3 contains 13 residues. The chain's CDR3 is CACSRGCTGELFF. CDR3 bases: TGTGCCTGCTCGAGGGGGTGCACCGGGGAGCTGTTTTTT.

This chain links TRBV6-8 with TRBJ1-5, with D hard to call. This CDR3 has 13 residues. V was trimmed by 5 bases and J by 0 bases, leaving 5 bases between them. The germline V gene encodes CDR1 MNHGY and CDR2 SAAAGT. In nucleotides, the CDR3 is TGTGCCAGCAGTAGGAATAGCAATCAGCCCCAGCATTTT. As protein: CASSRNSNQPQHF.

This clone turned up a few times. This chain links TRBV6-8 with TRBJ1-1, with D unresolved. Trimming stripped 6 bases from V and 1 base from J, with 9 bases between. The CDR3 extends over 13 amino acids. Germline V gene sequence: CDR1 MNHGY, CDR2 SAAAGT. The DNA of the CDR3 is TGTGCCAGCAGAACCCGTCCGAACACTGAAGCTTTCTTT. It is translated as CASRTRPNTEAFF.

V is TRBV28 and J is TRBJ1-4, with D perhaps TRBD1 (5 bases). Germline V CDR1 and CDR2: MDHEN, SYDVKM. V was trimmed by 6 bases and J by 1 base, leaving 9 bases between them. There are 14 residues in the CDR3. The CDR3 sequence is CASRRDRTNEKLFF. CDR3 nucleotide sequence: TGTGCCAGCAGAAGAGACAGAACTAATGAAAAACTGTTTTTT.

V usage is TRBV7-1 and J usage is TRBJ1-2; the D gene is possibly TRBD1 (6 bases). TRBV7-1 is treated as an ORF (open reading frame) with a function not yet certain. The ends were cut back, 4 bases at V and 4 bases at J, with 10 bases in the middle. The CDR3 spans 13 residues. For the CDR3, the DNA is TGTGCCAGCAGCTTACAGGGCCCCTATGGCTACACCTTC. Encoded protein: CASSLQGPYGYTF.

The V gene is TRBV19, the J gene TRBJ1-6, with a tentative D call TRBD1 (5 bases). V was clipped by 5 bases and J by 7 bases, with 18 bases between them. The germline CDR1 and CDR2 sequences are LNHDA and SQIVND (reference sequence). The CDR3 sequence is 16 residues long. In DNA form, the CDR3 reads TGTGCCAGTAGTCCAATTGCCGGGACGGTGAATTCACCCCTCCACTTT. It encodes CASSPIAGTVNSPLHF.

This chain connects TRBV6-8 to TRBJ2-6; 9 bases map to TRBD2. CDR3 size: 20 residues. With 1 base clipped from V and 0 bases from J, the junction kept 10 bases outside the gene matches. Germline V gene lookup returns CDR1 MNHGY and CDR2 SAAAGT. The CDR3 spells CASSYLYRSSGVSGANVLTF. Here the CDR3 DNA reads TGTGCCAGCAGTTACTTGTATCGATCTAGCGGGGTCTCTGGGGCCAACGTCCTGACTTTC.

The V gene is TRBV5-1, the J gene TRBJ2-1; 8 nucleotides line up with TRBD2. Per germline, CDR1 SGHRS and CDR2 YFSETQ. The CDR3 has 14 residues. Germline trimming cut 4 bases from V and 5 bases from J; bases unmatched to any gene: 5. The CDR3 is CASSLTSANNEQFF. The CDR3 nucleotides read TGCGCCAGCAGCCTGACTAGCGCCAACAATGAGCAGTTCTTC.

J is TRBJ2-3 and V is TRBV11-3; D unclear. The V gene lost 2 bases and the J gene lost 0 bases, with 9 bases spanning the gap. Germline CDR1 SGHNT, CDR2 YENEEA. The CDR3 has 15 residues. The CDR3 bases are TGTGCCAGCAGCTTAAAGGTTTCTAGCACAGATACGCAGTATTTT. Its translation is CASSLKVSSTDTQYF.

The rearrangement links TRBV28 to TRBJ1-2; 11 nucleotides align to TRBD1. The CDR3 is made up of 16 amino acids. The junction had 10 bases not matched to a gene; V was cut back by 6 bases and J by 4 bases. Germline CDR1 and CDR2: MDHEN and SYDVKM. CDR3: CASSDGTGGRGYGYTF. CDR3 coding DNA: TGTGCCAGCAGCGACGGGACAGGGGGGCGCGGCTATGGCTACACCTTC.

The J gene is TRBJ1-2, the V gene TRBV19, with TRBD1 as a possible D gene (6 bases). Germline values: CDR1 LNHDA, CDR2 SQIVND (reference sequence). V lost 3 bases to trimming and J lost 4 bases, with 21 bases between them. The CDR3 is made up of 17 amino acids. CDR3 bases: TGTGCCAGTAGTATCCCGGGAGAGGGGGTACCCTCCTATGGCTACACCTTC. It encodes CASSIPGEGVPSYGYTF.

The rearrangement uses TRBV11-3 and TRBJ2-7; 8 nucleotides line up with TRBD1. The V gene end was trimmed by 2 bases and the J gene end by 3 bases; junction bases not matched to a gene: 6. Germline V gene lookup returns CDR1 SGHNT and CDR2 YENEEA. The CDR3 is made up of 15 amino acids. The CDR3, as DNA: TGTGCCAGCAGCTTAAGTCCAGGGGGCATCTACGAGCAGTACTTC. It yields the protein CASSLSPGGIYEQYF.

This chain uses TRBV7-8 with TRBJ2-3, with 7 bases that match TRBD2. With V trimmed by 5 bases and J by 2 bases, 10 bases remained unmatched. CDR1 is SGHVS, CDR2 FQNEAQ, per germline. CDR3 size: 16 residues. CDR3 nucleotides: TGTGCCAGCAGCCCCGGGCGGCGGGGGATCACAGATACGCAGTATTTT. Its protein is CASSPGRRGITDTQYF.

The rearrangement links TRBV5-1 to TRBJ2-4; tentatively, D is TRBD2 (6 bases). V was shortened by 7 bases and J by 7 bases, with 21 bases between the two germline ends. The CDR3 is 15 amino acids. Looked up from germline, CDR1 is SGHRS and CDR2 is YFSETQ. The CDR3 nucleotides are TGCGCCAGCTCCCTTGGGTCCGGGAGCCGGAACATTCAGTACTTC. Translation: CASSLGSGSRNIQYF.